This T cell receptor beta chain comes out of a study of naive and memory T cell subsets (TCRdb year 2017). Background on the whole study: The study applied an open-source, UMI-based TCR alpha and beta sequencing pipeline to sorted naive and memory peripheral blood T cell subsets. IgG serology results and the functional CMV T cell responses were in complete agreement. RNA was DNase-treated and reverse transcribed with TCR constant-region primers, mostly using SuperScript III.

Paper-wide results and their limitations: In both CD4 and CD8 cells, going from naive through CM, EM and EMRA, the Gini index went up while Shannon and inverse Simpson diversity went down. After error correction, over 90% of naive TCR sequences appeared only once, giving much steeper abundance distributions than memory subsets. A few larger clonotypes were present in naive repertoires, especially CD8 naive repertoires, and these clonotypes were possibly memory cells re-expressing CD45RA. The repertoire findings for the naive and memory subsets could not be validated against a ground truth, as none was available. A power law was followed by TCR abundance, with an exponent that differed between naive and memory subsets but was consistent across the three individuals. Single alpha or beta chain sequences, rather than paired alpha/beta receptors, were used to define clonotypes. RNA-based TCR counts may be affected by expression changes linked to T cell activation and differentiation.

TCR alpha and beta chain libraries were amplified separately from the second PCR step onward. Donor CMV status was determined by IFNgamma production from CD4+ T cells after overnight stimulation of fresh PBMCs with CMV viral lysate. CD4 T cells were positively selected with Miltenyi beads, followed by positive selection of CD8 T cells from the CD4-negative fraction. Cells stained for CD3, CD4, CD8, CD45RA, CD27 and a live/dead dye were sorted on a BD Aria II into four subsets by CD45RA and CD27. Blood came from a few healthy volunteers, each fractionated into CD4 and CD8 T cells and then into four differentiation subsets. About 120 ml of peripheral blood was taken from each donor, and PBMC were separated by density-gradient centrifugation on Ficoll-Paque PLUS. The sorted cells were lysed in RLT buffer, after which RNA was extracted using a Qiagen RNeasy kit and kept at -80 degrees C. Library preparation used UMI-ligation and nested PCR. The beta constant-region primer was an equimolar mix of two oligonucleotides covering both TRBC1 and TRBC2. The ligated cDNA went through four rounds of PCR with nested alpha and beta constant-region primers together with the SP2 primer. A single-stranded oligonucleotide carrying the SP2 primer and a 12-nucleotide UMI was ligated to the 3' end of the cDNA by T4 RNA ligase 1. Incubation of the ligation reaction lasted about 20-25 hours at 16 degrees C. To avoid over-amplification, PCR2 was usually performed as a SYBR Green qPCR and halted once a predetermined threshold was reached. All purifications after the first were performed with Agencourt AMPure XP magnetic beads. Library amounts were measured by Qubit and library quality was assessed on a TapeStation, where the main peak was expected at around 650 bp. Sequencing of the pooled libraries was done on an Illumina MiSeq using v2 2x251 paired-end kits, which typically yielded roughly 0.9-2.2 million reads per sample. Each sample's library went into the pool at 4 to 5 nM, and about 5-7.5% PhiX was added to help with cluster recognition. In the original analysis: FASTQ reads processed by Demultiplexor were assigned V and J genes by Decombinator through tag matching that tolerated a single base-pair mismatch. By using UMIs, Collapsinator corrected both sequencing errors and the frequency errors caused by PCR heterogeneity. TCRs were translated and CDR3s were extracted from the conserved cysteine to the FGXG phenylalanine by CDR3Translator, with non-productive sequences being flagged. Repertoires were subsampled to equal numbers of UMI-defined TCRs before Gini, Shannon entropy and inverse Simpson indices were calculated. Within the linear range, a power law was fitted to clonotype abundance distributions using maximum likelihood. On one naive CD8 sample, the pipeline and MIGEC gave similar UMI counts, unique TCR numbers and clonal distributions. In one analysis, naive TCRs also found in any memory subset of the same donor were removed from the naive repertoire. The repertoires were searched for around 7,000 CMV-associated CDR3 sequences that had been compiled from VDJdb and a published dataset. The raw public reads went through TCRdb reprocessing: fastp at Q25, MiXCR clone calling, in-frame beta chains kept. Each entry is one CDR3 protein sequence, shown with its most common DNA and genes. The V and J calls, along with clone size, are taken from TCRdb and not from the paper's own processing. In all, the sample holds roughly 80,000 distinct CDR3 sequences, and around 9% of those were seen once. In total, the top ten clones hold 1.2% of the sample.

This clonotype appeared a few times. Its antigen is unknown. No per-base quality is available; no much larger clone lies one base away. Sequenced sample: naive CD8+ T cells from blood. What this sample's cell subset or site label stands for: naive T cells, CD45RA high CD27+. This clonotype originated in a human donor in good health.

CDR3 loop: CASSQDRLADTQYF. The nucleotides are TGTGCCAGCAGCCAAGATAGGCTAGCGGATACGCAGTATTTT. The rearrangement joined TRBV14 to TRBJ2-3; TRBD2 might be the D gene, on 6 matching bases. CDR1 SGHDN and CDR2 FVKESK were looked up in the germline V gene. V and J are truncated by 0 bases and 6 bases respectively, leaving an intervening sequence of 10 bases. CDR3 length: 14 amino acids, cysteine to phenylalanine. Just CDR3 DNA is preserved here, 42 bases in frame from base 1.